A selection of T cell receptor beta chains follows, all from one sample in a study of T cell responses to AZD1222 COVID-19 vaccine. Clones were read by immunoSEQ multiplex PCR, and TCRdb kept only the in-frame ones, dropping some. Counted here are under 140,000 clones, around nine tenths occurring once; the ten biggest clones make up about 2.6%. Source: peripheral blood, taken 28 days after the second AZD1222 dose. These receptors were obtained from an adult who received the AZD1222 COVID-19 vaccine. CDR3s include the opening cysteine and the closing phenylalanine or tryptophan. D genes are given only for firm matches. Only some rows state a clone size, as once, few, many or a class for expanded clones.

-,TRBV5-4,TRBD2,TRBJ2-2,CASSFRRGGGTGELFF,TGTGCCAGCAGCTTTAGGCGGGGGGGTGGCACCGGGGAGCTGTTTTTT
-,TRBV30,-,TRBJ1-5,CAWSPVGGGNQPQHF,TGTGCCTGGAGTCCCGTAGGGGGGGGAAATCAGCCCCAGCATTTT
-,TRBV7-2,-,TRBJ1-1,CASSLVQGGTEAFF,TGTGCCAGCAGCTTAGTTCAGGGTGGCACTGAAGCTTTCTTT
-,TRBV18,-,TRBJ2-7,CASSPRSLSYEQYF,TGTGCCAGCTCCCCAAGGTCTCTCTCCTACGAGCAGTACTTC
once,TRBV5-4,-,TRBJ1-6,CASSLGQDLSDSPLHF,TGTGCCAGCAGCTTGGGGCAGGACCTCTCCGATTCACCCCTCCACTTT
-,TRBV4-1,-,TRBJ2-7,CASSQERGRGSSYEQYF,TGCGCCAGCAGCCAAGAAAGGGGTCGGGGCAGCTCCTACGAGCAGTACTTC
-,TRBV13,TRBD1,TRBJ1-2,CASSSTGGANGYTF,TGTGCCAGCAGCTCGACAGGGGGCGCGAATGGCTACACCTTC
-,TRBV19,-,TRBJ1-1,CASSLQRDTEAFF,TGTGCCAGTAGTCTACAGAGGGACACTGAAGCTTTCTTT
once,TRBV19,-,TRBJ1-6,CASSALSTLINNSPLHF,TGTGCCAGTAGTGCCCTATCGACACTAATCAATAATTCACCCCTCCACTTT
-,TRBV19,-,TRBJ2-7,CASSMDGEDYEQYF,TGTGCCAGTAGTATGGACGGGGAGGATTACGAGCAGTACTTC
once,TRBV19,-,TRBJ1-2,CASSVRDTYGYTF,TGTGCCAGTAGTGTCCGGGACACCTATGGCTACACCTTC
-,TRBV5-4,TRBD1,TRBJ1-2,CASSTGTGNYGYTF,TGTGCCAGCAGCACGGGGACAGGGAACTATGGCTACACCTTC
-,TRBV6-2/TRBV6-3,TRBD1,TRBJ1-5,CASSYTLIQGGGSNQPQHF,TGTGCCAGCAGTTACACCCTAATTCAGGGGGGGGGAAGCAATCAGCCCCAGCATTTT
-,TRBV7-6,TRBD1,TRBJ2-1,CASSLFGQGRSYNEQFF,TGTGCCAGCAGCTTATTCGGACAGGGACGATCGTACAATGAGCAGTTCTTC
-,TRBV5-4,-,TRBJ1-1,CASSLDAAGTEAFF,TGTGCCAGCAGCTTGGATGCGGCTGGCACTGAAGCTTTCTTT
-,TRBV7-9,-,TRBJ2-3,CASSPLAGRGPDTQYF,TGTGCCAGCAGCCCATTGGCCGGCCGGGGCCCAGATACGCAGTATTTT
-,TRBV11-2,-,TRBJ2-5,CASSLAGGPETQYF,TGTGCCAGCAGCTTAGCTGGGGGGCCAGAGACCCAGTACTTC
-,TRBV7-2,TRBD1,TRBJ1-3,CASSSTGGTGNTIYF,TGTGCCAGCAGTTCGACAGGGGGCACTGGAAACACCATATATTTT
-,TRBV3-1/TRBV3-2,-,TRBJ1-4,CASSQVRQGLTNEKLFF,TGTGCCAGCAGCCAAGTAAGGCAGGGGCTAACTAATGAAAAACTGTTTTTT
-,TRBV7-9,-,TRBJ1-3,CASSSGGGSGNTIYF,TGTGCCAGCAGCTCCGGTGGGGGTTCTGGAAACACCATATATTTT
-,TRBV11-2,TRBD2,TRBJ2-7,CASSYFTGGPYEQYF,TGTGCCAGCAGCTATTTTACGGGGGGGCCCTACGAGCAGTACTTC
-,TRBV27,TRBD2,TRBJ2-3,CASSSPPFLRGGQYF,TGTGCCAGCAGTTCCCCGCCCTTCCTACGCGGGGGGCAGTATTTT
once,TRBV23-1,-,TRBJ1-2,CASSHICCPPREPLYGYTF,TGCGCCAGCAGTCATATCTGTTGCCCCCCAAGGGAGCCCTTATATGGCTACACCTTC
-,TRBV18,TRBD1,TRBJ1-2,CASSPTGGSGYTF,TGTGCCAGCTCGCCAACAGGGGGTAGTGGCTACACCTTC
-,TRBV5-1,-,TRBJ2-6,CASMGDNANVLTF,TGCGCCAGCATGGGAGATAACGCCAACGTCCTGACTTTC
-,TRBV20-1,-,TRBJ1-2,CSATLDGYTF,TGCAGTGCAACCCTGGATGGCTACACCTTC
-,TRBV4-1,TRBD2,TRBJ2-7,CASSQARGGRSYEQYF,TGCGCCAGCAGCCAGGCACGGGGGGGCCGGTCCTACGAGCAGTACTTC
-,TRBV10-3,-,TRBJ1-1,CAISDWGNEAFF,TGTGCCATCAGTGATTGGGGAAATGAAGCTTTCTTT
-,TRBV28,-,TRBJ1-2,CAALGYTF,TGTGCCGCCCTGGGCTACACCTTC
-,TRBV19,TRBD1,TRBJ1-2,CASSIDGTGTGVSDGYTF,TGTGCCAGTAGTATAGACGGCACCGGGACAGGAGTTTCTGATGGCTACACCTTC
-,TRBV3-1/TRBV3-2,TRBD1,TRBJ1-6,CASSQGTGGADNSPLHF,TGTGCCAGCAGCCAAGGCACAGGGGGCGCCGATAATTCACCCCTCCACTTT
-,TRBV6-4,-,TRBJ1-1,CASRGGGNTEAFF,TGTGCCAGCAGGGGTGGGGGAAACACTGAAGCTTTCTTT
-,TRBV12-3/TRBV12-4,-,TRBJ2-4,CASRAQGDIQYF,TGTGCCAGCAGGGCACAGGGCGACATTCAGTACTTC
-,TRBV15,-,TRBJ2-7,CATSNDVLYEQYF,TGTGCCACCAGCAATGACGTACTCTACGAGCAGTACTTC
-,TRBV3-1/TRBV3-2,-,TRBJ2-7,CASGMTTGSDEQYF,TGTGCCAGCGGGATGACAACAGGGTCGGACGAGCAGTACTTC
-,TRBV27,TRBD2,TRBJ2-1,CASSPSGVTYNEQFF,TGTGCCAGCAGCCCTAGCGGGGTCACCTACAATGAGCAGTTCTTC
-,TRBV4-1,-,TRBJ2-1,CASSQGFRGGDYNEQFF,TGCGCCAGCAGCCAAGGATTTCGAGGGGGGGACTACAATGAGCAGTTCTTC
-,TRBV7-8,-,TRBJ2-7,CASSFLPGSYEQYF,TGTGCCAGCAGCTTCCTACCTGGCTCCTACGAGCAGTACTTC
-,TRBV6-2/TRBV6-3,-,TRBJ2-7,CASSYVGTYEQYF,TGTGCCAGCAGTTACGTCGGGACCTACGAGCAGTACTTC
-,TRBV5-5,-,TRBJ1-2,CASSLELIGYGYTF,TGTGCCAGCAGCTTGGAACTGATCGGCTATGGCTACACCTTC
-,TRBV5-1,TRBD1,TRBJ1-2,CASDPGQGYGYTF,TGCGCCAGCGACCCGGGACAGGGGTATGGCTACACCTTC
-,TRBV9,TRBD1,TRBJ1-2,CASSPGGGDNYGYTF,TGTGCCAGCAGCCCGGGAGGGGGCGACAACTATGGCTACACCTTC
-,TRBV18,TRBD2,TRBJ2-1,CASSPIAGLYNEQFF,TGTGCCAGCTCACCGATAGCGGGGCTCTACAATGAGCAGTTCTTC
-,TRBV3-1/TRBV3-2,TRBD1,TRBJ1-2,CASSGQGPGYTF,TGTGCCAGCAGCGGACAGGGCCCTGGCTACACCTTC